This T cell receptor beta chain emerged from a study of T cells in Graves' hyperthyroidism and ophthalmopathy. This clonotype was counted many times. Researchers amplified the TCR beta CDR3 regions from RNA transcripts. When the TCR CDR3 underwent first-round RT-PCR, the HTBI primer set was used. TCRdb reprocessed the multiplex PCR reads with MiXCR, giving one entry per CDR3 protein. The profile shows a few hundred thousand distinct CDR3 sequences, 15% of them singletons. Germline trimming cut 4 bases from V and 3 bases from J; bases unmatched to any gene: 6. The germline CDR1 and CDR2 sequences are LGHDT and YNNKEL (reference sequence). This CDR3 has 16 amino acids.

This TCR derives from a woman aged 25 to 39 with Graves' hyperthyroidism. The genes are TRBV3-1 and TRBJ2-2, with 9 bases matching TRBD1. Sequencing was done on a sample of blood. CDR3 residues: CASSRIRDRDTGELFF. The CDR3 region has the DNA TGTGCCAGCAGCCGGATCCGGGACAGGGACACCGGGGAGCTGTTTTTT.